Each of the 26 T cell receptor beta chains below was sequenced from the same sample in a study of CD8+ T cells in alopecia areata. Following extraction, RNA underwent reverse transcription to cDNA, which served as the sequencing template. Sequenced by immunoSEQ multiplex PCR; TCRdb stores in-frame clones only, minus some. The sample carries 90,000 to 150,000 clones, about 54% recorded once. As to treatment: oral pan-JAK inhibitor, 5-10 mg twice daily. Here the sequenced sample was CD8+ T cells sorted from blood, taken at week 4, from a patient treated with tofacitinib. Receptors originate from a human donor with alopecia areata.

The gene calls are TRBV29-1 and TRBJ2-7; D gene ambiguous. The CDR3 covers 11 residues. Germline values: CDR1 SQVTM, CDR2 ANQGSEA. Trimming removed 3 bases from V and 4 bases from J, with 7 bases in between. CDR3 nucleotides: TGCAGCGTTGAGGAGTTATACGAGCAGTACTTC. Protein product: CSVEELYEQYF.

This clone appeared a single time. This chain uses TRBV7-9 with TRBJ2-1; 7 nucleotides align to TRBD2. Germline loops: CDR1 SEHNR, CDR2 FQNEAQ (reference sequence). The CDR3 has 16 residues. The J segment lost 2 bases and the V segment lost 1 base, leaving 5 bases of the junction unmatched. CDR3 loop: CASSLGGGGTYNEQFF. CDR3 nucleotide sequence: TGTGCCAGCAGCTTAGGGGGCGGGGGAACCTACAATGAGCAGTTCTTC.

In this sample, this clone turned up a few times. This chain connects TRBV29-1 to TRBJ1-1, with a possible D match to TRBD1 (5 bases). Trimming shortened V by 4 bases and J by 4 bases, and 16 bases separated the two germline ends. The CDR3 has 14 amino acids. Germline CDR1 is SQVTM and CDR2 is ANQGSEA. The CDR3 region is CSVARDSTATEAFF. The CDR3 DNA reads TGCAGCGTTGCCCGAGACAGTACGGCCACTGAAGCTTTCTTT.

J is TRBJ2-5 and V is TRBV9; D may be TRBD1 or TRBD2 (6 bases each). Looked up from germline, CDR1 is SGDLS and CDR2 is YYNGEE. V gave up 1 base and J gave up 1 base, with 11 bases separating them. There are 15 residues in the CDR3. CDR3 sequence (DNA): TGTGCCAGCAGCGTAATTGGGGGGCCCCAAGAGACCCAGTACTTC. Protein sequence: CASSVIGGPQETQYF.

This clone was seen a few times. The gene calls are TRBV5-6 and TRBJ1-2; D gene ambiguous. CDR3 length: 13 residues. V lost 4 bases to trimming and J lost 7 bases, with 14 bases between them. CDR1 and CDR2 (germline): SGHDT, YYEEEE. The CDR3 nucleotides are TGTGCCAGCAGCGTCGGACTAGGGAGTGGCTACACCTTC. Its protein is CASSVGLGSGYTF.

This clone came up a few times. The chain carries TRBV29-1 and TRBJ2-1; maybe TRBD1 (6 bases). The V end lost 3 bases, the J end lost 10 bases, and 16 bases lay between the germline ends. Germline V gene sequence: CDR1 SQVTM, CDR2 ANQGSEA. This CDR3 is 13 amino acids long. CDR3 residues: CSVEYPGTPEQFF. In DNA, the CDR3 is TGCAGCGTTGAGTACCCCGGGACACCAGAGCAGTTCTTC.

This clone was found a few times. This chain connects TRBV15 to TRBJ2-5; D possibly corresponds to TRBD1 (6 bases). Germline CDR1 reads LNHNV; CDR2 reads YYDKDF (reference sequence). Trimming pared 5 bases from V and 1 base from J, leaving 11 bases between. This CDR3 comprises 14 residues. CDR3 residues: CATSVDRIQETQYF. The DNA of the CDR3 is TGTGCCACCAGCGTGGACAGAATCCAAGAGACCCAGTACTTC.

This sequence joins TRBV19 and TRBJ2-1; D is unresolved. There are 13 residues in the CDR3. Trimming stripped 0 bases from V and 3 bases from J, with 3 bases between. Germline V gene lookup returns CDR1 LNHDA and CDR2 SQIVND (reference sequence). The DNA for the CDR3 is TGTGCCAGTAGTATAGACAGCTACAATGAGCAGTTCTTC. It is translated as CASSIDSYNEQFF. Complete variable domain (other parts from reference TRBV19 and TRBJ2-1): DGGITQSPKYLFRKEGQNVTLSCEQNLNHDAMYWYRQDPGQGLRLIYYSQIVNDFQKGDIAEGYSVSREKKESFPLTVTSAQKNPTAFYLCASSIDSYNEQFFGPGTRLTVL.

The chain joins TRBV30 to TRBJ1-4, with D tentatively TRBD1 (5 bases). Deletions cut 2 bases from V and 4 bases from J, with 8 bases between. CDR3 length: 13 residues. CDR1 and CDR2 from the germline V gene are GTSNPN and SVGIG (reference sequence). CDR3 DNA sequence: TGTGCCTGGAGTCGGGGGAATAATGAAAAACTGTTTTTT. This gives the protein CAWSRGNNEKLFF.

This chain connects TRBV29-1 to TRBJ1-2; the D is unclear. Trimming left V 0 bases short and J 7 bases short, with 6 bases between. CDR1 is SQVTM, CDR2 ANQGSEA, per germline. The CDR3 contains 11 residues. In nucleotides, the CDR3 is TGCAGCGTTGAAGAGCCAGCTGGCTACACCTTC. Amino acid sequence: CSVEEPAGYTF. The entire variable domain, with the rest obtained from reference TRBV29-1 and TRBJ1-2, is as follows: SAVISQKPSRDICQRGTSLTIQCQVDSQVTMMFWYRQQPGQSLTLIATANQGSEATYESGFVIDKFPISRPNLTFSTLTVSNMSPEDSSIYLCSVEEPAGYTFGSGTRLTVV.

This clone was recorded a few times. This chain joins TRBV7-9 and TRBJ1-2; perhaps TRBD1 as D (6 bases). Germline V gives CDR1 SEHNR, CDR2 FQNEAQ (reference sequence). The V gene lost 8 bases and the J gene lost 5 bases, with 15 bases spanning the gap. The CDR3 sequence is 13 residues long. The CDR3 region has the DNA TGTGCCAGCTTGGGGGCCTCCTCATATGGCTACACCTTC. It encodes CASLGASSYGYTF.

The chain uses TRBV5-4 and TRBJ2-1; TRBD1 is a possible D gene (5 bases). Trimming stripped 1 base from V and 2 bases from J, with 13 bases between. The CDR3 length is 16 residues. Germline V gene sequence: CDR1 SGHNT, CDR2 YYREEE (reference sequence). Here the CDR3 reads CASSLYQGITYNEQFF. The CDR3 bases are TGTGCCAGCAGCTTGTACCAGGGTATAACCTACAATGAGCAGTTCTTC.

The V gene is TRBV2, the J gene TRBJ2-7, with D tentatively TRBD2 (5 bases). The CDR3 loop spans 13 amino acids. Trimming took off 6 bases at V and 1 base at J, with 10 bases between the two ends. Germline V lookup: CDR1 SNHLY, CDR2 FYNNEI. The CDR3 nucleotides read TGTGCCAGCAGGGCTACTAGTTCCTACGAGCAGTACTTC. Residues: CASRATSSYEQYF.

This clone showed up just a few times. This sequence joins TRBV4-2 and TRBJ2-7; no definite D call. Trimming took 4 bases from V and 3 from J, leaving 16 bases between them. The CDR3 is 15 residues long. Looked up from germline, CDR1 is LGHNA and CDR2 is YNFKEQ. The CDR3 nucleotides are TGTGCCAGCAGCCGCGACACTGGCTCGGGCTACGAGCAGTACTTC. It encodes CASSRDTGSGYEQYF.

This clone was found once. This chain joins TRBV29-1 and TRBJ1-1; TRBD1 agrees at 10 bases. This CDR3 has 15 amino acids. The J segment lost 1 base and the V segment lost 2 bases, leaving 4 bases of the junction unmatched. Germline V lookup: CDR1 SQVTM, CDR2 ANQGSEA. In DNA, the CDR3 is TGCAGCGTTGAAAGTCGACAGGGGGCGAACACTGAAGCTTTCTTT. Its protein is CSVESRQGANTEAFF.

This clone was counted only a few times. V gene TRBV29-1 combines with J gene TRBJ2-7, with TRBD1 matching over 7 bases. After removal of 6 bases from V and 0 bases from J, the junction contained 11 bases not matched to a gene. The germline CDR1 and CDR2 sequences are SQVTM and ANQGSEA. The CDR3 spans 15 residues. CDR3 bases: TGCAGCGTGGCACTCATTCGGGACAGCTCCTACGAGCAGTACTTC. Translated: CSVALIRDSSYEQYF.

The CDR3 sequence: CAWTIGGAFSEQYF. CDR3 nucleotide sequence: TGTGCCTGGACGATAGGGGGCGCGTTCTCCGAGCAGTACTTC. The chain recombines TRBV30 with TRBJ2-7, with 7 bases aligning to TRBD1. The CDR3 runs to 14 residues. Looked up from germline, CDR1 is GTSNPN and CDR2 is SVGIG (reference sequence). Trimming took 4 bases from V and 6 from J; bases not matched to a gene: 12.

This sequence joins TRBV29-1 and TRBJ2-5, with D perhaps TRBD1 or TRBD2 (5 bases each). The CDR3 is 17 residues long. V was clipped by 0 bases and J by 2 bases, with 19 bases between them. Germline V gene lookup returns CDR1 SQVTM and CDR2 ANQGSEA. CDR3 loop: CSVEDRGSPQLQETQYF. The CDR3 DNA reads TGCAGCGTTGAAGATCGGGGCTCCCCGCAGTTGCAAGAGACCCAGTACTTC.

The chain has TRBV5-4 and TRBJ2-5, with TRBD2 as a possible D gene (6 bases). Germline V gives CDR1 SGHNT, CDR2 YYREEE (reference sequence). The CDR3 length is 14 residues. Between the trimmed V and J ends, which lost 7 bases and 2 bases, there was a span of 15 bases. The CDR3 DNA follows: TGTGCCAGCGGTGACTGGGGACTTCAAGAGACCCAGTACTTC. This sequence encodes CASGDWGLQETQYF.

This clone has a handful of counts. One end of the junction fails to match germline, which may point to a read error. The chain employs TRBV30 and TRBJ2-7; 8 nucleotides align to TRBD1. The CDR3 runs to 11 residues. In germline, CDR1 is GTSNPN, CDR2 SVGIG (reference sequence). CDR3 sequence (DNA): TGTGCCTGGAGATCAGGGGGCTATTGGCACTTC. Protein: CAWRSGGYWHF.

This chain links TRBV7-9 with TRBJ2-1, with a tentative D call TRBD2 (5 bases). Per germline, CDR1 SEHNR and CDR2 FQNEAQ (reference sequence). Trimming cost V 5 bases and J 7 bases, with 9 bases left between them. The CDR3 loop spans 12 amino acids. This CDR3 is CASSLSGNEQFF. The CDR3 bases are TGTGCCAGCAGCCTCTCGGGGAATGAGCAGTTCTTC. Variable domain in full (rest from reference TRBV7-9 and TRBJ2-1): DTGVSQNPRHKITKRGQNVTFRCDPISEHNRLYWYRQTLGQGPEFLTYFQNEAQLEKSRLLSDRFSAERPKGSFSTLEIQRTEQGDSAMYLCASSLSGNEQFFGPGTRLTVL.

The rearrangement uses TRBV5-1 and TRBJ2-7; D remains unclear. The CDR3 has 14 amino acids. The germline V gene has CDR1 SGHRS and CDR2 YFSETQ. The ends were cut back, 0 bases at V and 3 bases at J, with 10 bases in the middle. CDR3 sequence reads: CASSLEGNDYEQYF. In DNA, the CDR3 is TGCGCCAGCAGCTTGGAGGGCAACGACTACGAGCAGTACTTC. The full variable domain, in which reference TRBV5-1 and TRBJ2-7 provide the parts outside the CDR3, is KAGVTQTPRYLIKTRGQQVTLSCSPISGHRSVSWYQQTPGQGLQFLFEYFSETQRNKGNFPGRFSGRQFSNSRSEMNVSTLELGDSALYLCASSLEGNDYEQYFGPGTRLTVT.

This chain uses TRBV27 with TRBJ2-1; D might be TRBD2 (6 bases). Trimming cost V 3 bases and J 1 base, with 10 bases left between them. The CDR3 runs 15 residues. Germline CDR1 MNHEY, CDR2 SMNVEV (reference sequence). The CDR3 loop reads CASSLAGPSYNEQFF. The CDR3 coding sequence is TGTGCCAGCAGTTTGGCGGGGCCGTCCTACAATGAGCAGTTCTTC.

This rearrangement joins TRBV27 to TRBJ2-1; perhaps D is TRBD1 or TRBD2 (5 bases each). V was trimmed by 3 bases and J by 8 bases, leaving 5 bases between them. CDR1 and CDR2 (germline): MNHEY, SMNVEV (reference sequence). The CDR3 runs to 11 residues. CDR3 protein: CASSLGDEQFF. CDR3 nucleotide sequence: TGTGCCAGCAGTTTGGGGGATGAGCAGTTCTTC.

A note on this clone: The same CDR3 also results from other DNA sequences found in this sample. The V and J genes are TRBV30 and TRBJ1-1; D call uncertain. CDR1 GTSNPN and CDR2 SVGIG come from the germline V gene (reference sequence). Trimming removed 0 bases at V and 3 bases at J, with 11 bases between. The length of the CDR3 is 14 residues. The CDR3 spells CAWSVGVGDTEAFF. The CDR3 DNA is TGTGCCTGGAGTGTCGGGGTCGGGGACACTGAAGCTTTCTTT. Together with reference TRBV30 and TRBJ1-1, the CDR3 gives the full variable domain: SQTIHQWPATLVQPVGSPLSLECTVEGTSNPNLYWYRQAAGRGLQLLFYSVGIGQISSEVPQNLSASRPQDRQFILSSKKLLLSDSGFYLCAWSVGVGDTEAFFGQGTRLTVV.

The chain is built from TRBV30 and TRBJ1-1, with 9 bases fitting TRBD1. The length of the CDR3 is 14 residues. In germline, CDR1 is GTSNPN, CDR2 SVGIG (reference sequence). The junction had 6 bases not matched to a gene; V was cut back by 3 bases and J by 4 bases. CDR3 protein: CAWSLGTGFTEAFF. The CDR3 DNA follows: TGTGCCTGGAGCCTCGGGACAGGGTTCACTGAAGCTTTCTTT.